These T cell receptor beta chains were read from a single sample in a study of T cell responses to AZD1222 COVID-19 vaccine. Libraries were prepared by immunoSEQ multiplex PCR; TCRdb keeps only in-frame clonotypes and omits some of them. Found here are 65,000 to 85,000 clones, roughly 88% of them singletons; the top ten hold about a tenth. This specimen consisted of peripheral blood, obtained on day 0 of AZD1222 vaccination. These TCRs come from an adult in good health. CDR3s include the opening cysteine and the closing phenylalanine or tryptophan. The order of the fields is J gene, V gene, clone size, D gene, CDR3 protein, CDR3 DNA. The D gene is left open where the match is weak. Size tells how often a clone was seen (once, few, many) or the class of an expanded clone, and some rows leave it out.

J: TRBJ1-4
V: TRBV5-1
size: -
D: -
CDR3: CASSVRDGTNEKLFF
DNA: TGCGCCAGCAGCGTCCGGGACGGGACTAATGAAAAACTGTTTTTT

J: TRBJ1-2
V: TRBV9
size: -
D: TRBD1
CDR3: CASSTQGGGYTF
DNA: TGTGCCAGCAGCACACAGGGGGGTGGCTACACCTTC

J: TRBJ2-2
V: TRBV5-3
size: -
D: TRBD2
CDR3: CARSSLRGTRARGTGELFF
DNA: TGTGCCAGAAGCTCACTTCGCGGGACTAGGGCACGTGGCACCGGGGAGCTGTTTTTT

J: TRBJ2-7
V: TRBV28
size: -
D: -
CDR3: CASSRDTDYEQYF
DNA: TGTGCCAGCAGTCGGGACACCGACTACGAGCAGTACTTC

J: TRBJ1-1
V: TRBV3-1/TRBV3-2
size: -
D: TRBD1
CDR3: CASSQTDRGGTEAFF
DNA: TGTGCCAGCAGCCAAACTGACAGGGGTGGCACTGAAGCTTTCTTT

J: TRBJ1-1
V: TRBV11-2
size: once
D: -
CDR3: CASSFDARNTEAFF
DNA: TGTGCCAGCAGCTTTGATGCACGGAACACTGAAGCTTTCTTT

J: TRBJ1-2
V: TRBV5-1
size: -
D: TRBD1
CDR3: CASSPRTGGWGNYGYTF
DNA: TGCGCCAGCAGCCCCAGGACAGGGGGCTGGGGGAACTATGGCTACACCTTC

J: TRBJ1-5
V: TRBV19
size: -
D: -
CDR3: CASSKRAKGRTLGNQPQHF
DNA: TGTGCCAGTAGTAAAAGGGCCAAAGGCAGGACTCTGGGGAATCAGCCCCAGCATTTT

J: TRBJ2-1
V: TRBV21-1
size: -
D: -
CDR3: CASSKMAGSSYNEQFF
DNA: TGTGCCAGCAGCAAAATGGCGGGGAGCTCCTACAATGAGCAGTTCTTC

J: TRBJ2-7
V: TRBV30
size: -
D: -
CDR3: CAWRPAAMTHEQYF
DNA: TGTGCCTGGAGGCCGGCGGCAATGACCCACGAGCAGTACTTC

J: TRBJ2-7
V: TRBV3-1/TRBV3-2
size: -
D: TRBD2
CDR3: CASSQRLAGVSGYEQYF
DNA: TGTGCCAGCAGCCAGCGACTAGCGGGAGTTTCAGGGTACGAGCAGTACTTC

J: TRBJ1-5
V: TRBV10-3
size: -
D: -
CDR3: CATKTGNNQPQHF
DNA: TGTGCCACAAAGACAGGAAACAATCAGCCCCAGCATTTT

J: TRBJ2-4
V: TRBV29-1
size: -
D: TRBD1
CDR3: CSARTGENIQYF
DNA: TGCAGCGCAAGGACAGGGGAAAACATTCAGTACTTC

J: TRBJ1-1
V: TRBV30
size: -
D: TRBD1
CDR3: CAWSVLGTGVLIFF
DNA: TGTGCCTGGAGTGTACTGGGGACAGGGGTCCTGATTTTCTTT

J: TRBJ2-5
V: TRBV28
size: -
D: TRBD2
CDR3: CASRSSGGPTQYF
DNA: TGTGCCAGCAGGTCTAGCGGGGGGCCAACCCAGTACTTC

J: TRBJ1-5
V: TRBV6-5
size: -
D: TRBD1
CDR3: CAGAGQGSQPQHF
DNA: TGTGCCGGGGCGGGACAGGGTTCTCAGCCCCAGCATTTT

J: TRBJ1-2
V: TRBV5-1
size: -
D: -
CDR3: CASSLRREVPVLTF
DNA: TGCGCCAGCAGCTTGCGGAGGGAGGTGCCCGTTCTCACCTTC

J: TRBJ2-2
V: TRBV28
size: -
D: -
CDR3: CATNPPHGAGELFF
DNA: TGTGCCACCAATCCACCCCACGGAGCCGGGGAGCTGTTTTTT

J: TRBJ1-6
V: TRBV28
size: -
D: -
CDR3: CASSSRDTNSPLHF
DNA: TGTGCCAGCAGTTCCAGGGACACCAATTCACCCCTCCACTTT

J: TRBJ2-2
V: TRBV9
size: -
D: -
CDR3: CASSVAGAGTGELFF
DNA: TGTGCCAGCAGCGTAGCGGGGGCAGGAACCGGGGAGCTGTTTTTT

J: TRBJ1-1
V: TRBV19
size: -
D: -
CDR3: CASSRRAGMTEAFF
DNA: TGTGCCAGTAGTAGGAGGGCAGGGATGACTGAAGCTTTCTTT

J: TRBJ1-5
V: TRBV12-5
size: -
D: -
CDR3: CASGFADQPQHF
DNA: TGTGCTAGTGGTTTTGCGGATCAGCCCCAGCATTTT

J: TRBJ1-1
V: TRBV7-9
size: few
D: -
CDR3: CASSLWRGEAFF
DNA: TGTGCCAGCAGCTTATGGCGAGGAGAAGCTTTCTTT

J: TRBJ2-7
V: TRBV28
size: -
D: -
CDR3: CASSLRTGAQYF
DNA: TGTGCCAGCAGTTTAAGGACCGGGGCCCAGTACTTC

J: TRBJ2-3
V: TRBV7-2
size: -
D: -
CDR3: CASTAYGQTTDTQYF
DNA: TGTGCCAGCACAGCTTACGGACAGACCACAGATACGCAGTATTTT

J: TRBJ2-3
V: TRBV9
size: -
D: TRBD2
CDR3: CASSSRLAGGTDTQYF
DNA: TGTGCCAGCAGCTCCCGACTAGCGGGGGGCACAGATACGCAGTATTTT

J: TRBJ2-1
V: TRBV18
size: once
D: -
CDR3: CASSPSFEQFF
DNA: TGTGCCAGCTCACCATCTTTTGAGCAGTTCTTC

J: TRBJ2-5
V: TRBV5-1
size: -
D: -
CDR3: CASSLTFDQETQYF
DNA: TGCGCCAGCAGCTTGACCTTCGATCAAGAGACCCAGTACTTC

J: TRBJ1-1
V: TRBV5-1
size: -
D: TRBD1
CDR3: CASSIGQGPLKEAFF
DNA: TGCGCCAGCAGCATCGGACAGGGCCCCCTCAAGGAAGCTTTCTTT

J: TRBJ1-5
V: TRBV6-5
size: -
D: -
CDR3: CASRKGVRDQPQHF
DNA: TGTGCCAGCAGGAAGGGCGTCAGGGATCAGCCCCAGCATTTT

J: TRBJ2-7
V: TRBV9
size: -
D: -
CDR3: CASSVDGENSYEQYF
DNA: TGTGCCAGCAGCGTAGATGGGGAAAACTCCTACGAGCAGTACTTC

J: TRBJ1-3
V: TRBV2
size: -
D: -
CDR3: CASSVTASGNTIYF
DNA: TGTGCCAGCAGTGTGACAGCCTCTGGAAACACCATATATTTT

J: TRBJ1-2
V: TRBV5-1
size: -
D: -
CDR3: CASNGGGEYGYTF
DNA: TGCGCCAGCAATGGCGGGGGTGAATATGGCTACACCTTC

J: TRBJ2-5
V: TRBV5-1
size: -
D: -
CDR3: CASSLGTVQETQYF
DNA: TGCGCCAGCAGCTTGGGGACAGTTCAAGAGACCCAGTACTTC

J: TRBJ2-7
V: TRBV29-1
size: -
D: TRBD1
CDR3: CSVRGTGAYEQYF
DNA: TGCAGCGTGAGGGGGACAGGGGCCTACGAGCAGTACTTC

J: TRBJ2-5
V: TRBV3-1/TRBV3-2
size: -
D: -
CDR3: CASSPLRVSETQYF
DNA: TGTGCCAGCAGCCCCCTTCGAGTTTCGGAGACCCAGTACTTC

J: TRBJ2-3
V: TRBV24-1
size: -
D: -
CDR3: CATSLTNRGGQYF
DNA: TGTGCCACCAGTCTGACTAACCGGGGCGGGCAGTATTTT

J: TRBJ2-7
V: TRBV6-1
size: once
D: TRBD1
CDR3: CASSGAQGAFSYEQYF
DNA: TGTGCCAGCAGTGGGGCTCAGGGGGCTTTTTCTTACGAGCAGTACTTC

J: TRBJ1-6
V: TRBV7-9
size: -
D: TRBD1
CDR3: CASSLRQGDSPLHF
DNA: TGTGCCAGCAGCCTGAGACAGGGGGATTCACCCCTCCACTTT

J: TRBJ2-1
V: TRBV7-6
size: -
D: TRBD2
CDR3: CASSLRRGVNNEQFF
DNA: TGTGCCAGCAGCTTACGACGGGGGGTCAACAATGAGCAGTTCTTC

J: TRBJ2-7
V: TRBV9
size: -
D: -
CDR3: CASSPGSYEQYF
DNA: TGTGCCAGCAGCCCCGGATCCTACGAGCAGTACTTC

J: TRBJ1-5
V: TRBV28
size: -
D: -
CDR3: CASSFGWTGQPQHF
DNA: TGTGCCAGCAGTTTCGGATGGACGGGACAGCCCCAGCATTTT

J: TRBJ2-7
V: TRBV21-1
size: -
D: -
CDR3: CASSKGQGKGYEQYF
DNA: TGTGCCAGCAGCAAAGGACAGGGGAAGGGTTACGAGCAGTACTTC

J: TRBJ2-7
V: TRBV2
size: once
D: TRBD2
CDR3: CASSGSPSGSLAEQYF
DNA: TGTGCCAGCAGTGGATCCCCTAGCGGGAGCTTAGCCGAGCAGTACTTC

J: TRBJ2-5
V: TRBV7-9
size: -
D: TRBD2
CDR3: CASSRTSGYQETQYF
DNA: TGTGCCAGCAGCCGGACTAGCGGGTACCAAGAGACCCAGTACTTC

J: TRBJ2-1
V: TRBV19
size: -
D: -
CDR3: CASSGWTNEQFF
DNA: TGTGCCAGTAGTGGCTGGACTAATGAGCAGTTCTTC

J: TRBJ2-4
V: TRBV20-1
size: -
D: TRBD2
CDR3: CSASSSGRVQYF
DNA: TGCAGTGCTAGTAGTAGCGGGAGAGTTCAGTACTTC